This record covers a single TCR beta chain. Its antigen is not identified. The data stem from a study of blood T cells in healthy people across ages. Study results and limitations: Possibly, changes in expanded clonotypes were confounded because donor CMV status was unknown.

About 9.9 milliliters of peripheral blood were drawn from each donor. Primed by a sample-barcoded 5' primer and a J-beta primer mix, a second PCR proceeded for about 6 to 11 cycles. A template-switch adaptor with 12 random nucleotides tagged each cDNA molecule. TCRdb redid the calling of the 5' RACE reads with MiXCR, one entry per CDR3 protein. Among roughly 930,000 distinct CDR3 sequences, around 48% were seen once, and the ten largest hold around an eighth. J gave up 4 bases and V 5 bases, and 9 bases lay outside the gene matches. Per the germline V gene, CDR1 is MNHNY and CDR2 is SVGAGI (reference sequence). This CDR3 region has 15 residues.

Sequences were obtained from blood. The chain is built from TRBV6-6 and TRBJ2-7; 9 nucleotides match TRBD2. The clonotype was recovered from a man between 25 and 39 years old in good health. The CDR3 region has the DNA TGTGCCAGCAGTACAGGCGCGGGAGGGGAGTACGAGCAGTACTTC. Translation: CASSTGAGGEYEQYF.